This TCR beta chain comes out of a study of cytomegalovirus exposure and HLA in healthy donors. Across the study: The study placed roughly four fifths of its roughly 410 genotyped donors in the Caucasian-associated ancestry cluster.

Germline-derived CDR1 and CDR2 are ENHRY and SYGVKD. The V segment lost 6 bases and the J segment 2 bases; nucleotides outside the gene matches: 1. The CDR3 contains 13 residues. Primers for the PCR totalled 60 Vbeta and 13 Jbeta. Data came from immunoSEQ multiplex PCR; TCRdb stores just in-frame clones and leaves some out. In total, the table holds approximately 82,000 clones. The study, taken as a whole, reports: An analysis was carried out at a later point. It showed that HLA-associated TCR beta chains were more clonally expanded than equally common non-associated chains. Generally TCR sequences proved uncommon, though certain public TCRs appeared in numerous donors. Donors belonging to an Asian-associated ancestry cluster reportedly showed fewer N-insertions in productive TCRs than the 666-donor mean, according to what a later analysis found.

Of note for this clone: Its target is not known.

V is TRBV10-3 and J is TRBJ1-2, with 9 bases fitting TRBD1. This clonotype was sampled from a woman aged 60-75 years in good health and CMV-seronegative. The specimen sequenced was PBMCs. The CDR3 region is CAIRGQGNYGYTF. The CDR3, as DNA: TGTGCCATCAGGGGACAGGGCAACTATGGCTACACCTTC.